Given below is one T cell receptor (beta chain) in context. This entry is derived from a study of blood T cell repertoires in COVID-19. In the study overall: Both acute and convalescent COVID-19 samples were obtained from the United States, Italy and Spain. T cells, B-cell-depleted T cells, or PBMCs provided the cDNA or gDNA that served as material.

Original methodology: How many nucleated cells were present was estimated from reference gene primer amplification. Assay used: immunoSEQ multiplex PCR; TCRdb lists only in-frame clones, some missing. The D gene and trimming were derived from the DNA, and the V and J assignments and clone size from that table. The table lists tens of thousands of clones, approximately 78% of them singletons. This CDR3 has 18 amino acids. J gave up 0 bases and V 0 bases, and 6 bases lay outside the gene matches. Germline V gene lookup returns CDR1 MGHRA and CDR2 YSYEKL. The sequence was collected from a human donor in a cohort sampled during active or convalescent COVID-19. The J gene is TRBJ2-5, the V gene TRBV4-1; the match to TRBD2 covers 11 bases. Sequencing used peripheral blood. The CDR3, as DNA: TGCGCCAGCAGCCAAGAAACCCTAGCGGGGGGATACCAAGAGACCCAGTACTTC. Translated: CASSQETLAGGYQETQYF.